This is a list of T cell receptor beta chains from one sample in a study of blood T cell repertoires in COVID-19. Data came from immunoSEQ multiplex PCR; TCRdb stores just in-frame clones and leaves some out. Here the sample spans hundreds of thousands of clones, more than 80% being singletons. The sample was peripheral blood. The receptor source for this set is a man aged 40-49 years with acute or convalescent COVID-19. Each CDR3 is given with its conserved first and last residue.

V	J	length	CDR3
TRBV4-1	TRBJ2-2	15	CASSRAVVSAGELFF
TRBV19	TRBJ2-1	17	CASSIASGESSYNEQFF
TRBV28	TRBJ1-2	15	CASSRRTGNSISYTF
TRBV5-1	TRBJ1-5	14	CASSRTGGNQPQHF
TRBV27	TRBJ1-4	14	CASSFGTGVGKLFF
TRBV2	TRBJ2-1	15	CASSDIIGDYNEQFF
TRBV27	TRBJ2-2	16	CASSKTGSGNTGELFF
TRBV19	TRBJ1-6	17	CASSIVAGDIRDSPLHF
TRBV5-1	TRBJ2-2	16	CASSLNPGGNTGELFF
TRBV5-4	TRBJ2-3	15	CASSLPSGSTDTQYF
TRBV28	TRBJ2-5	15	CASSLYPGTMETQYF
TRBV27	TRBJ2-1	13	CASTRGSYNEQFF
TRBV12-3/TRBV12-4	TRBJ1-1	13	CASSLAQRAEAFF
TRBV27	TRBJ2-7	13	CASSFTPSYEQYF
TRBV3-1/TRBV3-2	TRBJ2-7	17	CASSPRNPRLAKYEQYF
TRBV5-1	TRBJ1-2	14	CASRAGLQGYGYTF
TRBV4-2	TRBJ2-3	13	CASSRALEDTQYF
TRBV25-1	TRBJ2-4	18	CASSEGTGSALAKNIQYF
TRBV5-4	TRBJ2-3	14	CASSLARGLGTQYF
TRBV6-2/TRBV6-3	TRBJ1-2	16	CASSPEFTGVGYGYTF
TRBV7-8	TRBJ2-7	14	CASSLEGQPYEQYF
TRBV3-1/TRBV3-2	TRBJ2-7	13	CASRSGDRGEQYF
TRBV2	TRBJ2-5	17	CASSPETSGGDQETQYF
TRBV28	TRBJ2-2	12	CASKDLGGELFF
TRBV18	TRBJ2-1	12	CASSPPSNEQFF
TRBV9	TRBJ2-1	15	CASSVVSGSYNEQFF
TRBV11-2	TRBJ1-4	15	CASSLEWAGRGKLFF
TRBV5-6	TRBJ1-2	14	CASTKGTGMNGYTF
TRBV5-1	TRBJ1-1	16	CASSLGRQGGGTEAFF
TRBV19	TRBJ1-1	15	CASSLPGQGSTEAFF
TRBV7-9	TRBJ1-6	16	CASSQRGAAYNSPLHF
TRBV19	TRBJ1-4	14	CASQQAGGEEKLFF
TRBV6-5	TRBJ1-5	13	CAIKQGARQPQHF
TRBV6-5	TRBJ1-2	13	CASRTDSNYGYTF
TRBV14	TRBJ2-7	16	CASSQLPGTGSYEQYF
TRBV4-1	TRBJ1-4	12	CASSLSVEKLFF
TRBV6-6	TRBJ2-3	16	CASTKSGGDPTDTQYF
TRBV19	TRBJ1-1	14	CASTRDRLNTEAFF
TRBV5-1	TRBJ1-3	15	CASSFSTGYENTIYF
TRBV5-6	TRBJ2-7	14	CASSPGDYAYEQYF
TRBV19	TRBJ2-7	14	CASSMSGQLAEQYF
TRBV7-2	TRBJ2-5	16	CASSLDGGRLQETQYF
TRBV19	TRBJ2-3	15	CASNPGVSSTDTQYF
TRBV6-5	TRBJ2-6	12	CASNRGGGPPTF
TRBV14	TRBJ1-2	16	CASSQDLGGGKEGYTF
TRBV6-2/TRBV6-3	TRBJ2-4	16	CASSYRRGIAKNIQYF
TRBV11-2	TRBJ2-7	14	CASSFNRGGYEQYF
TRBV11-2	TRBJ1-3	16	CASSFSQGSSGNTIYF
TRBV12-3/TRBV12-4	TRBJ2-7	12	CASSPQGPEQYF
TRBV5-1	TRBJ2-7	12	CASSLQNYEQYF
TRBV15	TRBJ1-1	14	CATSRDRVNTEAFF
TRBV7-3	TRBJ2-5	13	CASSYDRGETQYF
TRBV9	TRBJ2-7	14	CASSVSGRTYEQYF
TRBV6-6	TRBJ2-2	15	CASLSGGGNTGELFF
TRBV15	TRBJ2-7	17	CATSSRRLAGGPYEQYF